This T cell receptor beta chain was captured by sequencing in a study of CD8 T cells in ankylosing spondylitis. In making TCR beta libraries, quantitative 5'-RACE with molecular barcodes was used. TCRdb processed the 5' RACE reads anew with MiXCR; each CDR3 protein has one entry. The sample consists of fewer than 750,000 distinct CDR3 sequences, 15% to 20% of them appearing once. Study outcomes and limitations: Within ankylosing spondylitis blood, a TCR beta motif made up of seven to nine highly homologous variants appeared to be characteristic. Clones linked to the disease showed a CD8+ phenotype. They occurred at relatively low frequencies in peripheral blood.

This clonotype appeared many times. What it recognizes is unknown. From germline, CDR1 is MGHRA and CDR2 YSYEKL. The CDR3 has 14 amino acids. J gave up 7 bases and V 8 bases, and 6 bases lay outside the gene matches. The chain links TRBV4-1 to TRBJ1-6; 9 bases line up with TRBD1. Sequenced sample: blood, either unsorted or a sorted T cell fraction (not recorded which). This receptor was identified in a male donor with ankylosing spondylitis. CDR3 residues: CASSSGTGNSPLHF. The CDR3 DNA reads TGCGCCAGCTCCTCCGGGACAGGGAATTCACCCCTCCACTTT.